This passage covers 11 T cell receptor beta chains from one sample sequenced in a study of control samples from healthy donors and cancer patients. Profiled with immunoSEQ multiplex PCR; TCRdb holds only in-frame clones, not every one. The table lists 60,000 to 95,000 clones, around four fifths of them singletons, with roughly 15% in the top ten. The source material was blood. Receptors originate from a middle-aged man in good health.

There are a few counts of this clone. The chain couples TRBV27 to TRBJ2-2, with 8 positions matching TRBD2. The germline CDR1 and CDR2 sequences are MNHEY and SMNVEV (reference sequence). The CDR3 covers 14 residues. V was pared by 3 bases and J by 5 bases, with 2 bases of the junction left unmatched. Here the CDR3 reads CASSFRLATGELFF. The CDR3 DNA follows: TGTGCCAGCAGTTTTCGACTAGCGACCGGGGAGCTGTTTTTT.

The chain joins TRBV27 to TRBJ1-1; D is ambiguous. Germline V gives CDR1 MNHEY, CDR2 SMNVEV (reference sequence). V lost 0 bases and J lost 7, with 9 bases in between. CDR3 length: 13 amino acids. CDR3 in DNA: TGTGCCAGCAGTTTATCGGGCAATATTGAAGCTTTCTTT. Its translation is CASSLSGNIEAFF.

This chain joins TRBV11-2 and TRBJ1-2; 10 positions match TRBD1. V gave up 5 bases and J gave up 7 bases; unmatched junction bases: 4. There are 13 residues in the CDR3. Germline V lookup: CDR1 SGHAT, CDR2 FQNNGV. Here the CDR3 reads CASSPDRGLGYTF. The DNA of the CDR3 is TGTGCCAGCAGCCCCGACAGGGGGCTTGGCTACACCTTC.

The V call is TRBV27, the J call TRBJ2-6, with unresolved D. CDR1 and CDR2 (germline): MNHEY, SMNVEV (reference sequence). The CDR3 consists of 15 residues. V gave up 6 bases and J gave up 1 base, with 10 bases separating them. CDR3 loop: CASRRHNSGANVLTF. DNA of the CDR3: TGTGCCAGCAGACGACACAATTCTGGGGCCAACGTCCTGACTTTC. Full variable domain (remainder filled in from reference TRBV27 and TRBJ2-6): EAQVTQNPRYLITVTGKKLTVTCSQNMNHEYMSWYRQDPGLGLRQIYYSMNVEVTDKGDVPEGYKVSRKEKRNFPLILESPSPNQTSLYFCASRRHNSGANVLTFGAGSRLTVL.

This chain uses TRBV2 with TRBJ2-7; 9 nucleotides align to TRBD2. Germline V gene data show CDR1 as SNHLY and CDR2 as FYNNEI. V lost 0 bases and J lost 1; bases outside the gene matches: 16. The CDR3 has 20 residues. Here the CDR3 DNA reads TGTGCCAGCAGTGAAGCCCCGGGAGGGAGGGGACTAGCAGATTCCTACGAGCAGTACTTC. Protein: CASSEAPGGRGLADSYEQYF.

This clone was counted once. The chain couples TRBV7-9 to TRBJ2-3, with 9 bases that match TRBD1. V gave up 10 bases and J gave up 0 bases; unmatched junction bases: 8. The length of the CDR3 is 15 residues. Germline V gene data show CDR1 as SEHNR and CDR2 as FQNEAQ (reference sequence). The CDR3, as DNA: TGTGCCACCAGTAGGACAGGGGTCAGCACAGATACGCAGTATTTT. Its protein product is CATSRTGVSTDTQYF.

This clone was observed a few times. This sequence joins TRBV15 and TRBJ1-5; D remains unclear. CDR1 is LNHNV, CDR2 YYDKDF, per germline (reference sequence). The germline V and J ends were trimmed by 0 bases and 7 bases, with 4 bases remaining between them. The CDR3 is 12 residues long. The CDR3 region is CATSRDDQPQHF. The CDR3 nucleotides are TGTGCCACCAGCAGAGATGACCAGCCCCAGCATTTT.

The chain combines TRBV15 with TRBJ2-7; 7 bases are a match to TRBD2. Germline V gives CDR1 LNHNV, CDR2 YYDKDF (reference sequence). With V trimmed by 0 bases and J by 6 bases, 11 bases remained unmatched. This CDR3 contains 16 residues. CDR3 nucleotides: TGTGCCACCAGCAGAGATATTGGGGAGGGGTTGGGCGAGCAGTACTTC. Its protein product is CATSRDIGEGLGEQYF. The full variable domain, rest sourced from reference TRBV15 and TRBJ2-7, is DAMVIQNPRYQVTQFGKPVTLSCSQTLNHNVMYWYQQKSSQAPKLLFHYYDKDFNNEADTPDNFQSRRPNTSFCFLDIRSPGLGDTAMYLCATSRDIGEGLGEQYFGPGTRLTVT.

The rearrangement joins TRBV7-6 to TRBJ2-7; the D is unclear. Germline CDR1 is SGHVS and CDR2 is FNYEAQ. The CDR3 runs 16 residues. Trimming took 5 bases from V and 3 from J, leaving 20 bases between them. The CDR3, as DNA: TGTGCCAGCAGCCCCGACTTCGGGCAAGAAATCTACGAGCAGTACTTC. Protein product: CASSPDFGQEIYEQYF.

The CDR3 bases are TGTGCCAGCAGCCGTCAAAACACTGAAGCTTTCTTT. Encoded protein: CASSRQNTEAFF. The genes are TRBV6-5 and TRBJ1-1; D ambiguous. Deletions cut 6 bases from V and 2 bases from J, with 7 bases between. The germline CDR1 and CDR2 sequences are MNHEY and SVGAGI. The CDR3 has 12 amino acids.

The J gene is TRBJ1-3, the V gene TRBV24-1; D is perhaps TRBD1 (5 bases). Between the trimmed V and J ends, which lost 3 bases and 0 bases, there was a span of 17 bases. From germline, CDR1 is KGHDR and CDR2 SFDVKD. The CDR3 is 18 residues long. The DNA of the CDR3 is TGTGCCACCAGTGATGTACGGGACGGGTCATCCTCTGGAAACACCATATATTTT. Translated, it gives CATSDVRDGSSSGNTIYF.